The rows below give T cell receptor beta chains drawn from one sample of a study of CD8+ T cells in alopecia areata. The table came from immunoSEQ multiplex PCR; TCRdb's copy has only in-frame clones and leaves some out. The sample records 150,000 to 200,000 clones, around 57% being singletons. The sequenced sample consisted of CD4+ T cells sorted from blood. Every receptor here comes from a human donor in good health. Each CDR3 is given with its conserved first and last residue. A D gene is named only where the DNA matches it firmly.

j_gene	d_gene	v_gene	len	CDR3aa
TRBJ2-1	TRBD1	TRBV7-6	17	CASSPQGQGYSYNEQFF
TRBJ2-5	TRBD2	TRBV5-4	18	CASSQSVLAGGTSETQYF
TRBJ2-1	.	TRBV5-4	16	CASSLGGGQPYNEQFF
.	TRBD2	TRBV4-1	15	CASSPLAGGPNEQYF
TRBJ2-1	TRBD2	TRBV9	20	CASSESPPSSRRGGRNEQFF
TRBJ2-2	.	TRBV5-1	15	CASRKGSKNTGELFF
TRBJ2-5	TRBD1	TRBV19	14	CATRTGGNVETQYF
TRBJ1-2	.	TRBV9	14	CASSPSKVAYGYTF
TRBJ1-5	TRBD1	TRBV28	14	CASESLGDSRPKHF
TRBJ1-2	.	TRBV29-1	12	CSVAPSQYGYTF
TRBJ1-1	.	TRBV10-3	16	CAISESDARANTEAFF
TRBJ2-7	TRBD2	TRBV5-1	14	CASSLGLAGVEQYF
TRBJ2-7	.	TRBV28	11	CASSLTWAQYF
TRBJ2-2	TRBD1	TRBV4-1	15	CASSQVGQSTGELFF
TRBJ2-1	.	TRBV29-1	10	CSVREANQFF
TRBJ2-2	.	TRBV30	15	CAQEWGDRNTGELFF
TRBJ1-2	.	TRBV29-1	11	CSGGGGRGYTF
TRBJ1-1	.	TRBV6-6	12	CASSYSNTEAFF